A selection of T cell receptor beta chains follows, all from one sample in a study of T cells after yellow fever vaccination. TCRdb processed the 5' RACE reads anew with MiXCR; each CDR3 protein has one entry. The data hold 200,000 to 300,000 distinct CDR3 sequences, with over 10% observed a single time. Sequenced material: CD4+ T cells sorted from PBMCs, taken 45 days after the yellow fever booster vaccination. The receptor set was obtained from a man aged 25-45 years who received the YFV17D yellow fever vaccine. CDR3s leave out the opening cysteine and the closing phenylalanine or tryptophan.

v_gene | CDR3aa
TRBV7-2 | ASSPGRQGFKNIQY
TRBV3-1 | ASSPQGSEQF
TRBV5-1 | ASSLGDVRVETQY
TRBV5-1 | ASSISLAGGKETQY
TRBV10-3 | AISEPSGRAGPGELF
TRBV6-2/TRBV6-3 | ASSYRFPSSIANQPQH
TRBV5-1 | ASSFIGDTEAF
TRBV29-1 | SVADLRSIQY
TRBV10-3 | AIMPGVGTDTQY
TRBV20-1 | SARTGNTEAF
TRBV20-1 | SARLGYNEQF
TRBV27 | AARTSGRGTQY
TRBV5-1 | ASSIPDSGANVLT
TRBV6-2/TRBV6-3 | ASSNSKVEQY
TRBV5-1 | ASSPLDGTYEQY
TRBV7-2 | ASSLGGLTSYEQY
TRBV7-2 | ASSLSFPGRRAPLH
TRBV30 | ASPGRHYNEQF